These 32 T cell receptor beta chains were all obtained from the same sample, sequenced in a study of blood T cells in healthy people across ages. Using a J-beta primer mix together with a sample-barcoded 5' primer, a second PCR was run for roughly 6 to 11 cycles. MiXCR, applied by TCRdb to the 5' RACE reads, yields one record per CDR3 protein. Altogether almost 550,000 distinct CDR3 sequences are present, nearly 25% being singletons, with the ten largest covering roughly 9%. The same specimen was also included in a second study, on T cells of mothers and their children.

The specimen was blood. The receptors stem from a boy between 10 and 17 years old in good health.

The J gene is TRBJ2-1, the V gene TRBV18, with 8 bases identical to TRBD1. This CDR3 is 17 amino acids long. V lost 3 bases to trimming and J lost 0 bases; unmatched junction nucleotides: 7. Germline loops: CDR1 KGHSH, CDR2 LQKENI. The CDR3 nucleotides are TGTGCCAGCTCACCTCGGACAGGGCCGAGCTCCTACAATGAGCAGTTCTTC. This translates into CASSPRTGPSSYNEQFF.

This clonotype was counted once. The chain links TRBV20-1 to TRBJ2-2, with 14 bases that match TRBD2. CDR1 and CDR2 from the germline V gene are DFQATT and SNEGSKA (reference sequence). The CDR3 covers 17 residues. V was clipped by 0 bases and J by 2 bases; unmatched bases: 2. The CDR3 bases are TGCAGTGCTAGAGAAGGGACTAGCGGGGGCAACACCGGGGAGCTGTTTTTT. Its translation: CSAREGTSGGNTGELFF.

The V call is TRBV11-3, the J call TRBJ2-1, with 11 bases matching TRBD2. CDR1 and CDR2 (germline): SGHNT, YENEEA. V lost 8 bases and J lost 5; bases outside the gene matches: 8. The CDR3 spans 15 residues. CDR3 DNA sequence: TGTGCCAGCTCTCTAGCGGGGGGACATAACAATGAGCAGTTCTTC. Amino acid sequence: CASSLAGGHNNEQFF. Combining the CDR3 with reference TRBV11-3 and TRBJ2-1 gives the whole variable domain EAGVVQSPRYKIIEKKQPVAFWCNPISGHNTLYWYLQNLGQGPELLIRYENEEAVDDSQLPKDRFSAERLKGVDSTLKIQPAELGDSAVYLCASSLAGGHNNEQFFGPGTRLTVL.

The chain has TRBV28 and TRBJ2-7; TRBD1 agrees at 8 bases. Trimming took 5 bases from V and 4 from J; bases not matched to a gene: 7. CDR1 is MDHEN and CDR2 is SYDVKM in the germline V gene. This CDR3 spans 14 amino acids. CDR3 sequence reads: CASSLWTGSYEQYF. The CDR3 nucleotides are TGTGCCAGCAGTCTGTGGACAGGGTCATACGAGCAGTACTTC.

V is TRBV4-3 and J is TRBJ2-7; D gene unclear. With 0 bases removed from V and 4 bases from J, the gap between germline ends came to 7 bases. The CDR3 length is 13 residues. Germline V gene lookup returns CDR1 LGHNA and CDR2 YSLEER. The CDR3 is CASSQDPQYEQYF. The CDR3, as DNA: TGCGCCAGCAGCCAAGATCCTCAGTACGAGCAGTACTTC.

The V and J genes are TRBV11-2 and TRBJ2-6; perhaps TRBD1 as D (6 bases). This CDR3 comprises 17 residues. The germline V gene encodes CDR1 SGHAT and CDR2 FQNNGV. The V end lost 6 bases, the J end lost 0 bases, and 15 bases lay between the germline ends. CDR3: CASRDLRGNSGANVLTF. Written as DNA, the CDR3 is TGTGCCAGCAGGGATTTAAGGGGGAACTCTGGGGCCAACGTCCTGACTTTC.

Remarks on this clonotype: At one end, the junction sequence differs from germline, possibly due to a read error. The gene calls are TRBV11-1 and TRBJ1-4; D is unresolved. Germline loops: CDR1 SGHAT, CDR2 FQDESV (reference sequence). The CDR3 loop spans 15 amino acids. The CDR3 nucleotides read TGTGCCAGCAGCTCACAGCGAAAGAGGAATGAAAAACTGGTTTTT. This gives the protein CASSSQRKRNEKLVF. The variable domain in full, completed from reference TRBV11-1 and TRBJ1-4, reads EAEVAQSPRYKITEKSQAVAFWCDPISGHATLYWYRQILGQGPELLVQFQDESVVDDSQLPKDRFSAERLKGVDSTLKIQPAELGDSAMYLCASSSQRKRNEKLVFGSGTQLSVL.

In its sample, this clonotype was seen a few times. V is TRBV12-3 or TRBV12-4 and J is TRBJ1-2; 7 bases align to TRBD1. V shed 5 bases and J 2 bases; nucleotides not matched to a gene: 2. The CDR3 length is 13 residues. CDR3 region: CASSGQVNYGYTF. The CDR3, as DNA: TGTGCCAGCAGTGGACAGGTCAACTATGGCTACACCTTC.

The chain carries TRBV4-1 and TRBJ2-5; TRBD2 agrees at 8 bases. The last part of the DNA fits TRBJ2-7 better; the J call may be wrong. The CDR3 contains 15 residues. CDR1 and CDR2 from the germline V gene are MGHRA and YSYEKL. For the CDR3, the DNA is TGCGCCAGCAGCCAAGTAGTAGCGGGGAACCACGAGCAGTACTTC. Its translation is CASSQVVAGNHEQYF.

This clonotype was seen at least ten times. The chain joins TRBV13 to TRBJ2-5, with no clear D. In germline, CDR1 is PRHDT, CDR2 FYEKMQ (reference sequence). V lost 4 bases and J lost 1, with 16 bases in between. This CDR3 region has 16 residues. The DNA of the CDR3 is TGTGCCAGCAGCTACACCGCACAGAGCCTCCAAGAGACCCAGTACTTC. It codes for CASSYTAQSLQETQYF.

This clonotype has a handful of counts. The chain recombines TRBV6-4 with TRBJ2-1, with no clear D. This CDR3 contains 13 residues. Trimming took 2 bases from V and 3 from J, leaving 5 bases between them. Per germline, CDR1 MRHNA and CDR2 SNTAGT. The CDR3 protein is CASSDADYNEQFF. CDR3 sequence (DNA): TGTGCCAGCAGTGACGCGGACTACAATGAGCAGTTCTTC.

This clonotype was found a few times. The CDR3 loop reads CASSLGMASTNEKLFF. In DNA, the CDR3 is TGCGCCAGCAGCTTGGGAATGGCCTCAACTAATGAAAAACTGTTTTTT. The V and J genes are TRBV5-1 and TRBJ1-4; the D is unclear. V lost 0 bases, J lost 0 bases, and 9 bases lay in between. This CDR3 contains 16 residues. The germline gives CDR1 SGHRS, CDR2 YFSETQ.

The V call is TRBV7-9, the J call TRBJ2-5; no definite D call. The germline V and J ends were trimmed by 5 bases and 1 base, with 23 bases remaining between them. This CDR3 contains 18 residues. Germline lookup yields CDR1 SEHNR and CDR2 FQNEAQ (reference sequence). The DNA of the CDR3 is TGTGCCAGCAGCCCCCGGTCCACAGAAACTATCCCCCAAGAGACCCAGTACTTC. This gives the protein CASSPRSTETIPQETQYF.

This chain uses TRBV6-2 or TRBV6-3 with TRBJ2-2; D is perhaps TRBD2 (5 bases). V was cut by 4 bases and J by 6 bases, with 9 bases left in between. CDR3 length: 13 residues. Germline V CDR1 and CDR2: MNHEY, SVGEGT. CDR3 residues: CASSSREPGELFF. In DNA form, the CDR3 reads TGTGCCAGCAGTTCCCGGGAACCCGGGGAGCTGTTTTTT.

The chain links TRBV7-3 to TRBJ2-5; unclear D gene. The closer fit of TRBJ2-1 to the DNA end suggests the J call may be wrong. The CDR3 is made up of 13 amino acids. The germline V gene encodes CDR1 SGHTA and CDR2 FQGTGA. Written as DNA, the CDR3 is TGTGCCAGCAGCTTATACCTAGGCAATGAGCAGTTCTTC. Its protein is CASSLYLGNEQFF.

The CDR3 spells CASSPGYGELFF. The CDR3 DNA follows: TGCGCCAGCAGCCCCGGGTACGGGGAGCTGTTTTTT. The chain links TRBV5-1 to TRBJ2-2; no clear D gene. The ends were cut back, 4 bases at V and 7 bases at J, with 8 bases in the middle. Germline V gene data show CDR1 as SGHRS and CDR2 as YFSETQ. The CDR3 is 12 residues long.

This clonotype was seen only a few times. The DNA of the CDR3 is TGTGCCAGCAGCCTGACAGGACCCGTAACAGATACGCAGTATTTT. It codes for CASSLTGPVTDTQYF. The V and J genes are TRBV27 and TRBJ2-3; possibly TRBD1 for D (6 bases). V was pared by 6 bases and J by 3 bases, with 16 bases between. Germline CDR1 reads MNHEY; CDR2 reads SMNVEV (reference sequence). The CDR3 is 15 residues long.

This clonotype has just a few counts. The chain employs TRBV21-1 and TRBJ2-7; the table names TRBD2, a call not compared with the DNA. TRBV21-1 represents a pseudogene. The CDR3 runs to 20 residues. CDR3 sequence reads: CASSNGSGQTGTSGMYEQYF. Here the CDR3 DNA reads TGTGCCAGCAGCAACGGATCAGGCCAAACCGGGACTAGCGGGATGTACGAGCAGTACTTC.

The chain links TRBV6-2 or TRBV6-3 to TRBJ2-7, with TRBD2 matching over 9 bases. The CDR3 sequence is 14 residues long. The germline V gene has CDR1 MNHEY and CDR2 SVGEGT. The V and J ends lost 6 bases and 0 bases, in that order; junction bases with no gene match: 3. The CDR3 loop reads CASRLTSGSYEQYF. The CDR3, as DNA: TGTGCCAGCAGACTGACTAGCGGCTCCTACGAGCAGTACTTC.

This clonotype occurred a few times. This chain uses TRBV20-1 with TRBJ2-5; 13 positions agree with TRBD2. From germline, CDR1 is DFQATT and CDR2 SNEGSKA (reference sequence). The CDR3 loop spans 12 amino acids. CDR3 amino acids: CSGLAGEETQYF. The CDR3 nucleotides read TGCAGCGGACTAGCGGGGGAAGAGACCCAGTACTTC.

This chain links TRBV6-5 with TRBJ2-3; D is possibly TRBD1 (7 bases). Germline V gene data show CDR1 as MNHEY and CDR2 as SVGAGI. Trimming took off 6 bases at V and 9 bases at J, with 16 bases between the two ends. This CDR3 region has 13 residues. CDR3 residues: CASSHGQEGTQYF. The CDR3 nucleotides are TGTGCCAGCAGCCACGGACAGGAGGGCACGCAGTATTTT.

This chain uses TRBV11-2 with TRBJ2-5; D uncertain. Matching the DNA end better, TRBJ2-7 makes the J call doubtful. From germline, CDR1 is SGHAT and CDR2 FQNNGV. This CDR3 contains 14 residues. This CDR3 is CASSLGISPYEQYF. In DNA, the CDR3 is TGTGCCAGCAGCTTAGGTATCAGCCCCTACGAGCAGTACTTC.

The chain recombines TRBV27 with TRBJ2-7; no firm D call. CDR1 MNHEY and CDR2 SMNVEV come from the germline V gene (reference sequence). The germline V and J ends were trimmed by 5 bases and 7 bases, with 15 bases remaining between them. CDR3 length equals 13 residues. The DNA of the CDR3 is TGTGCCAGCAGTCTTAAAGAGCAGAGGGAGCAGTACTTC. Translated, it gives CASSLKEQREQYF.

The chain carries TRBV11-2 and TRBJ1-3; tentatively, D is TRBD1 (5 bases). Trimming removed 6 bases at V and 2 bases at J, with 14 bases between. The CDR3 consists of 15 residues. Germline V gene sequence: CDR1 SGHAT, CDR2 FQNNGV. CDR3 region: CASRAGAQTGNTIYF. CDR3 DNA sequence: TGTGCCAGCAGGGCCGGGGCCCAGACTGGAAACACCATATATTTT.

The chain links TRBV6-2 or TRBV6-3 to TRBJ1-1, with unresolved D. The CDR3 is made up of 13 amino acids. The germline V and J ends were trimmed by 4 bases and 1 base, with 7 bases remaining between them. Germline V gene lookup returns CDR1 MNHEY and CDR2 SVGEGT. In DNA, the CDR3 is TGTGCCAGCAGTTGGTCCGAGAACACTGAAGCTTTCTTT. It specifies CASSWSENTEAFF.

J is TRBJ2-3 and V is TRBV5-1; D is undetermined. The CDR3 spans 15 residues. CDR1 is SGHRS and CDR2 is YFSETQ in the germline V gene. Trimming took off 0 bases at V and 2 bases at J, with 10 bases between the two ends. This chain's CDR3 is CASSLGQRATDTQYF. As DNA, the CDR3 is TGCGCCAGCAGCTTGGGACAAAGAGCCACAGATACGCAGTATTTT.

This clonotype appeared many times. This sequence joins TRBV7-2 and TRBJ2-7, with D tentatively TRBD1 (6 bases). Germline-derived CDR1 and CDR2 are SGHTA and FQGNSA. The CDR3 is made up of 13 amino acids. Between the trimmed V and J ends, which lost 6 bases and 2 bases, there was a span of 11 bases. The chain's CDR3 is CASSFGQTYEQYF. The CDR3 DNA reads as TGTGCCAGCAGTTTCGGACAGACCTACGAGCAGTACTTC.

This clonotype was picked up a small number of times. The genes are TRBV15 and TRBJ2-3; D may be TRBD2 (6 bases). Between the trimmed V and J ends, which lost 5 bases and 0 bases, there was a span of 12 bases. The CDR3 covers 15 residues. Germline V gene lookup returns CDR1 LNHNV and CDR2 YYDKDF (reference sequence). The CDR3 nucleotides read TGTGCCACCAGCTTCGCGGGAACTAGCACAGATACGCAGTATTTT. It specifies CATSFAGTSTDTQYF.

This chain uses TRBV12-3 or TRBV12-4 with TRBJ2-5, with D possibly TRBD2 on 6 matching bases. V lost 3 bases, J lost 7 bases, and 15 bases lay in between. The CDR3 totals 14 residues. The CDR3 DNA reads as TGTGCCAGCAGTTTTGGAGGGACCGAAGCGACCCAGTACTTC. Its protein is CASSFGGTEATQYF.

This clonotype has only a few counts. This chain connects TRBV7-3 to TRBJ2-2; unclear D gene. The germline V gene has CDR1 SGHTA and CDR2 FQGTGA. V was trimmed by 2 bases and J by 4 bases, leaving 5 bases between them. The CDR3 loop spans 13 amino acids. The CDR3 bases are TGTGCCAGCAGCTTATCGGCCACCGGGGAGCTGTTTTTT. Its translation is CASSLSATGELFF. Full variable domain (missing parts from reference TRBV7-3 and TRBJ2-2): GAGVSQTPSNKVTEKGKYVELRCDPISGHTALYWYRQSLGQGPEFLIYFQGTGAADDSGLPNDRFFAVRPEGSVSTLKIQRTERGDSAVYLCASSLSATGELFFGEGSRLTVL.

J is TRBJ2-4 and V is TRBV25-1, with 8 bases aligning to TRBD1. CDR1 and CDR2 (germline): MGHDK, SYGVNS. Germline trimming cut 3 bases from V and 1 base from J; bases unmatched to any gene: 2. The CDR3 runs 15 residues. The CDR3 DNA sequence: TGTGCCAGCAGTGACACAGGGGGGGCCAAAAACATTCAGTACTTC. This codes for CASSDTGGAKNIQYF.

The CDR3 DNA follows: TGTGCCAGCAGTTTAAGTAGCGCCTACACAGATACGCAGTATTTT. Residues: CASSLSSAYTDTQYF. The chain links TRBV28 to TRBJ2-3, with a tentative D call TRBD2 (5 bases). Trimming left V 2 bases short and J 2 bases short, with 11 bases between. The germline V gene encodes CDR1 MDHEN and CDR2 SYDVKM. The CDR3 has 15 amino acids.